This TCR beta chain was profiled in a study of blood T cell repertoires in COVID-19. In the study overall: In each case, the material was cDNA or gDNA derived from T cells, B-cell-depleted T cells, or PBMCs.

Measured with immunoSEQ multiplex PCR; TCRdb has only the in-frame clones, and not every one. The table records some 230,000 clones, approximately 82% of them present only once. This clone was counted a few times. Living in under 30 US areas, the participants were between roughly 18 and 89 years of age. Participant reports of clinical history set cohort assignment. Specimen: PBMCs or T cells enriched from blood (not recorded which). This clonotype was sampled from a middle-aged man who had recovered from COVID-19.

The chain's CDR3 is CASSPGQVNQPQHF. Written as DNA, the CDR3 is TGTGCCAGCTCGCCGGGACAGGTCAATCAGCCCCAGCATTTT. The rearrangement uses TRBV18 and TRBJ1-5; TRBD1 agrees at 8 bases. Germline V lookup: CDR1 KGHSH, CDR2 LQKENI. Trimming cost V 6 bases and J 3 bases; bases outside gene matches: 4. This CDR3 is built from 14 residues.